The subject of this entry is one T cell receptor (beta chain). Its specificity is unknown. Just one base apart from a much larger clone, this may be a read error. These data originate in a study of tumor-infiltrating lymphocytes in primary liver carcinoma. From unsorted bulk tissue weighing roughly 17-34 mg, DNA and RNA were co-extracted. Surgical resection served as treatment for the primary liver carcinoma of these patients. General study results and limits: The overlap of tumor-adjacent and tumor-blood pairs was smaller than that of tumor region pairs.

The CDR3 contains 15 residues. The germline gives CDR1 MNHNS, CDR2 SASEGT. The researchers produced TCR beta cDNA from 500 ng total RNA with a constant-region primer. Employing slightly modified ARM-PCR, three nested multiplex PCR rounds were run, and these gave rise to the TCR beta libraries. PCR rounds one and two used TRBV1-TRBV30 forward primers with a C-beta reverse primer for 9 to 10 cycles each. Each CDR3 protein gets one entry after TCRdb re-called the multiplex PCR reads with MiXCR. The data hold approximately 99,000 distinct CDR3 sequences, with roughly 69% observed a single time. Sequenced: liver tumor tissue from sampling region 5. Subset described: tumor region T5, tumor centre. The genes are TRBV6-1 and TRBJ1-5, with a possible D match to TRBD1 (5 bases). The TCR was taken from an older woman with primary liver carcinoma and hepatitis B virus infection. CDR3 DNA: TGTGCCAGCAGTGAAGTCGGGGCCCAGTTGCAGCCCCAGCGTTTT. Translating gives CASSEVGAQLQPQRF.